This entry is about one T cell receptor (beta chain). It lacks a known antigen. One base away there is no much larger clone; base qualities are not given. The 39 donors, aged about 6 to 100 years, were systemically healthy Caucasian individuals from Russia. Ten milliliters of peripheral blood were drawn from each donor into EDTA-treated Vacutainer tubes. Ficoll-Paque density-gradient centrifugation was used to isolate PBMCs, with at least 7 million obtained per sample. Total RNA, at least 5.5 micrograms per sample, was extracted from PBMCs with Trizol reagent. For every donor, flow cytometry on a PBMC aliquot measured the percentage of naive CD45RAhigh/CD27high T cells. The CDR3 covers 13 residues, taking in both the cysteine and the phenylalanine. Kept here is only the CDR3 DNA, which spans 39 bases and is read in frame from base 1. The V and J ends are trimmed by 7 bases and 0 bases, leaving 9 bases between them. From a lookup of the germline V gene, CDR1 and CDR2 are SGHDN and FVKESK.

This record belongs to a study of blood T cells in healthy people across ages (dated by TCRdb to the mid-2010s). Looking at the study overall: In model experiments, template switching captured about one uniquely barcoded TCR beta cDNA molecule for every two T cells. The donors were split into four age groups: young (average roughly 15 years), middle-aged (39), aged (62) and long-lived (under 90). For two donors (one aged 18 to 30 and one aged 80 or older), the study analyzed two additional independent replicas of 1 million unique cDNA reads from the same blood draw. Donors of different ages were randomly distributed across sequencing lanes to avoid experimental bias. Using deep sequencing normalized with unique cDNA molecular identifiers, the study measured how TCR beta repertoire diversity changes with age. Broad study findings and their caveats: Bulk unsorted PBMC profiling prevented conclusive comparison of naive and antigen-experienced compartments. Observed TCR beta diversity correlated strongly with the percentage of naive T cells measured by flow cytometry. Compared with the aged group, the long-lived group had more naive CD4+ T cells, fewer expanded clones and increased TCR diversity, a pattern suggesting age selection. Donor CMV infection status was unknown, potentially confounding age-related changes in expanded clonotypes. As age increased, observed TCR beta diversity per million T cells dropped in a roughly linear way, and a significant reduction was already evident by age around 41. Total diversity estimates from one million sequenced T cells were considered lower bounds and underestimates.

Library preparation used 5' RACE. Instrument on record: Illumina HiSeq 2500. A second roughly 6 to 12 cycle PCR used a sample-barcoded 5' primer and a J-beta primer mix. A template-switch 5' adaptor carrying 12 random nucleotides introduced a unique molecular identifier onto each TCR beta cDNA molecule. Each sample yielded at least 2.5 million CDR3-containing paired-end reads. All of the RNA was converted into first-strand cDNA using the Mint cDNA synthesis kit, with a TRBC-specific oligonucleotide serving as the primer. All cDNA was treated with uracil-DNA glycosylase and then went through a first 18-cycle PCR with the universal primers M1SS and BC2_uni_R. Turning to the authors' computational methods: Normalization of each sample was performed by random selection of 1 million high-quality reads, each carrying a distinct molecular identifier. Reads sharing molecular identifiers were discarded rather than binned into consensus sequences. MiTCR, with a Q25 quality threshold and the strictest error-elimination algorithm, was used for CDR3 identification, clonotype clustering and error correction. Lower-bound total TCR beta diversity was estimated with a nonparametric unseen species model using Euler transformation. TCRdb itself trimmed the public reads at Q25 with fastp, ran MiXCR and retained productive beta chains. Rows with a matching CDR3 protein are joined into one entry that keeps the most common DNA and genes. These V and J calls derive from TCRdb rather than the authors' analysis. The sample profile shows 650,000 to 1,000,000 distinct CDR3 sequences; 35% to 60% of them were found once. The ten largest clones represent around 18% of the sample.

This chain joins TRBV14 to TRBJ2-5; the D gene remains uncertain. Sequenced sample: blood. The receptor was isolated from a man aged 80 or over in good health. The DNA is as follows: TGTGCCAGCAACCACCGGTACCAAGAGACCCAGTACTTC. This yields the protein CASNHRYQETQYF.